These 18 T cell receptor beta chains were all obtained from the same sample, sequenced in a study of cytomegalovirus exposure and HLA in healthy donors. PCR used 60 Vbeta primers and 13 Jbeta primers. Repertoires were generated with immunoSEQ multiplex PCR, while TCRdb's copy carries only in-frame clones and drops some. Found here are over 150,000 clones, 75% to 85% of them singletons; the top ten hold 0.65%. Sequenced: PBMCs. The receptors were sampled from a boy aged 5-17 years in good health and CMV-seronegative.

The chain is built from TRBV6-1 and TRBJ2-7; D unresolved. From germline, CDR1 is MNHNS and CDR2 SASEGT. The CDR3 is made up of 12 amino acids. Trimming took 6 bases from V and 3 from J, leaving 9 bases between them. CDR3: CASRLGFYEQYF. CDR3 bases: TGTGCCAGCAGACTCGGTTTCTACGAGCAGTACTTC.

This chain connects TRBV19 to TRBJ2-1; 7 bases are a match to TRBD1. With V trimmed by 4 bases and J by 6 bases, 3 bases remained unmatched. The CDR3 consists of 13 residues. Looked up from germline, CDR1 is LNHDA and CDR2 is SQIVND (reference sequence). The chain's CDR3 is CASSRDRANEQFF. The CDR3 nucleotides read TGTGCCAGTAGTAGAGACAGGGCCAATGAGCAGTTCTTC.

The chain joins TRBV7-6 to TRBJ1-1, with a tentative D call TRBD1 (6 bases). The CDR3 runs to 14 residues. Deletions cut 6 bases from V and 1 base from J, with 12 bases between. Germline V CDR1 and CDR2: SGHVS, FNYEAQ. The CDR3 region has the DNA TGTGCCAGCAGGATGGACAGAAGGAACACTGAAGCTTTCTTT. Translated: CASRMDRRNTEAFF.

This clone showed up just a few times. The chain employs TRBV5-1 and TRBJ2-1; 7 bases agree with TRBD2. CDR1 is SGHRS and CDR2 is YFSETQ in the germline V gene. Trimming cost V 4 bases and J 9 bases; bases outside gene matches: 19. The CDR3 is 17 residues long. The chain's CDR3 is CASSLRYTSAPSFEQFF. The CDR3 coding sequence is TGCGCCAGCAGCCTGAGGTATACTAGCGCCCCTTCTTTTGAGCAGTTCTTC.

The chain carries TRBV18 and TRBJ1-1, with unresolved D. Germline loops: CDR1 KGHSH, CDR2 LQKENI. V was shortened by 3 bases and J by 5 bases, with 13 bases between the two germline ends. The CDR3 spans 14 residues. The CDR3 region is CASSPNEGQTEAFF. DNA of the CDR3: TGTGCCAGCTCACCTAACGAGGGCCAGACTGAAGCTTTCTTT.

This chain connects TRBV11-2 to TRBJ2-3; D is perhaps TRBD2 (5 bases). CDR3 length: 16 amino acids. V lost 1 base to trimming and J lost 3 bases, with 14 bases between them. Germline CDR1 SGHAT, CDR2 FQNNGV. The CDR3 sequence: CASSLGAQAVTDTQYF. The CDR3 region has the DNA TGTGCCAGCAGCTTAGGAGCCCAAGCGGTAACAGATACGCAGTATTTT.

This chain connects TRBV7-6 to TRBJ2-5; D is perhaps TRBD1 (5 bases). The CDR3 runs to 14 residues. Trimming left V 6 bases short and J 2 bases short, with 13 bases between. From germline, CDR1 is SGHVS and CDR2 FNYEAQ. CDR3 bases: TGTGCCAGCAGTGTGACAGCATTACAAGAGACCCAGTACTTC. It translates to CASSVTALQETQYF.

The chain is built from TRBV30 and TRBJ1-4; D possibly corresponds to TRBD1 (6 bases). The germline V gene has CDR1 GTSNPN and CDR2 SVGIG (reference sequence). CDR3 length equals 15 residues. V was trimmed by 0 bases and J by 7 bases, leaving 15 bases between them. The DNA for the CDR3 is TGTGCCTGGAGTGTGGGGGGGGGCGTTAGTGAAAAACTGTTTTTT. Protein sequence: CAWSVGGGVSEKLFF.

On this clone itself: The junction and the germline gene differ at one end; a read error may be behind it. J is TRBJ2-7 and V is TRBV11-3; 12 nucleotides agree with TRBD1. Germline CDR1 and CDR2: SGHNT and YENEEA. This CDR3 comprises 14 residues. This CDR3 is CASSLGTGGVEQYF. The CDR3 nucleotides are TGTGCCAGCAGTTTAGGGACAGGGGGCGTCGAGCAGTACTTC.

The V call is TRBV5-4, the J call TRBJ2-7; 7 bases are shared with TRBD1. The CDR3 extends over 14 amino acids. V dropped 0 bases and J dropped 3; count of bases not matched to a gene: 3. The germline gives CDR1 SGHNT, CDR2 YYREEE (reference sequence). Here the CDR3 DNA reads TGTGCCAGCAGCTTGGCCAGGGGGAGCTACGAGCAGTACTTC. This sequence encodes CASSLARGSYEQYF. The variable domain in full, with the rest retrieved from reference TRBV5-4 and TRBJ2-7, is ETGVTQSPTHLIKTRGQQVTLRCSSQSGHNTVSWYQQALGQGPQFIFQYYREEENGRGNFPPRFSGLQFPNYSSELNVNALELDDSALYLCASSLARGSYEQYFGPGTRLTVT.

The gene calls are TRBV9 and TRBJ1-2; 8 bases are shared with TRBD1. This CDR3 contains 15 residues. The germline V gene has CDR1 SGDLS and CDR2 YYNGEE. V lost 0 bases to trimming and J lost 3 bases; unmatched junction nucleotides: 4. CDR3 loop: CASSVAAGGDYGYTF. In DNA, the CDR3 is TGTGCCAGCAGCGTAGCGGCAGGGGGCGACTATGGCTACACCTTC. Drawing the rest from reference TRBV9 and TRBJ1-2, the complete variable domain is DSGVTQTPKHLITATGQRVTLRCSPRSGDLSVYWYQQSLDQGLQFLIQYYNGEERAKGNILERFSAQQFPDLHSELNLSSLELGDSALYFCASSVAAGGDYGYTFGSGTRLTVV.

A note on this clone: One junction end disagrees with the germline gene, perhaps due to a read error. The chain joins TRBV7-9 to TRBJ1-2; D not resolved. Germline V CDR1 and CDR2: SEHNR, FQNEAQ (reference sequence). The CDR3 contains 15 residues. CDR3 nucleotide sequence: TGTGCCAGCAGCTTAGCGGGAGGAGAGAGCTATGACTACACCTTC. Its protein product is CASSLAGGESYDYTF. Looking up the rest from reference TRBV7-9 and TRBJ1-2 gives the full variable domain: DTGVSQNPRHKITKRGQNVTFRCDPISEHNRLYWYRQTLGQGPEFLTYFQNEAQLEKSRLLSDRFSAERPKGSFSTLEIQRTEQGDSAMYLCASSLAGGESYDYTFGSGTRLTVV.

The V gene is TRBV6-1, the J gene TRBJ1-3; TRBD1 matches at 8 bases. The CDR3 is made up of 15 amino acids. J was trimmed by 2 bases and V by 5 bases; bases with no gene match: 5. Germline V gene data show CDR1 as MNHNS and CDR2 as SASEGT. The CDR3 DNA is TGTGCCAGCAGTTCCCGGACAGGGCCTGGAAACACCATATATTTT. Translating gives CASSSRTGPGNTIYF.

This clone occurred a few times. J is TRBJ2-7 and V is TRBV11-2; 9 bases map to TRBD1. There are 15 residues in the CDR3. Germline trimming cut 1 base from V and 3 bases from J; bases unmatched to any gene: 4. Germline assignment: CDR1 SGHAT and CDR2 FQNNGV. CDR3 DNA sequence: TGTGCCAGCAGCTTAGGCCGACAGGGGGACTACGAGCAGTACTTC. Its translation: CASSLGRQGDYEQYF.

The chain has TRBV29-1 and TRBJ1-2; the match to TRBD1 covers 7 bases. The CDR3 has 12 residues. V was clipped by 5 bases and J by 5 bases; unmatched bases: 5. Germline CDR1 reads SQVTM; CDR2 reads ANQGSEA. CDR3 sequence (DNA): TGCAGCGTTCAGACAGGGAAATATGGCTACACCTTC. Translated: CSVQTGKYGYTF.

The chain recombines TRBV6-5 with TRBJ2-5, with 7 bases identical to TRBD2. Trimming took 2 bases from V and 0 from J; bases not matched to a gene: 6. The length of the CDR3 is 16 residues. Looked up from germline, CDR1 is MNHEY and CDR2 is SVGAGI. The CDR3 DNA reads TGTGCCAGCAGTTACCACCTCGGGGGGTACCAAGAGACCCAGTACTTC. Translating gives CASSYHLGGYQETQYF.

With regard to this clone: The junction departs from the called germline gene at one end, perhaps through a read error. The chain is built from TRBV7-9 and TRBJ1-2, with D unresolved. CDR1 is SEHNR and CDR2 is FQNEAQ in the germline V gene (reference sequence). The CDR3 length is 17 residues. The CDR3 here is CSSSPTGVPNRNYGYTF. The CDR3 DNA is TGTTCCAGCAGCCCGACGGGAGTTCCGAATCGGAACTATGGCTACACCTTC.

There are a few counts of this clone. The CDR3 nucleotides are TGTGCCATCAGTGAGTCTTGGGGGGGGGACACTGAAGCTTTCTTT. This sequence encodes CAISESWGGDTEAFF. The rearrangement links TRBV10-3 to TRBJ1-1, with D tentatively TRBD1 (5 bases). The ends were cut back, 0 bases at V and 3 bases at J, with 11 bases in the middle. Looked up from germline, CDR1 is ENHRY and CDR2 is SYGVKD. This CDR3 has 15 residues.